The source of this TCR beta chain is a study of blood T cell repertoires in COVID-19. At the level of the study: The United States, Italy and Spain were the sources of the acute and convalescent COVID-19 samples. Sources were T cells, B-cell-depleted T cells, or PBMCs; the material itself was cDNA or gDNA.

CDR3 length: 16 residues. Per germline, CDR1 SEHNR and CDR2 FQNEAQ (reference sequence). The germline V and J ends were trimmed by 5 bases and 1 base, with 14 bases remaining between them. Clones were sequenced by immunoSEQ multiplex PCR, and TCRdb holds only the in-frame ones, with some missing. The sample consists of a few hundred thousand clones, 80% to 95% of them appearing once. The age range of participants was about 18 to 100 years, with residence in about two dozen US areas. Categorization into cohorts depended on clinical history that participants reported. The genes are TRBV7-9 and TRBJ2-2; D uncertain. The TCR comes from a woman aged 40 to 50 who had been exposed to COVID-19. The specimen sequenced was PBMCs or T cells enriched from blood (not recorded which). The CDR3 protein is CASSLQAFMNTGELFF. CDR3 bases: TGTGCCAGCAGCCTCCAGGCGTTCATGAACACCGGGGAGCTGTTTTTT.